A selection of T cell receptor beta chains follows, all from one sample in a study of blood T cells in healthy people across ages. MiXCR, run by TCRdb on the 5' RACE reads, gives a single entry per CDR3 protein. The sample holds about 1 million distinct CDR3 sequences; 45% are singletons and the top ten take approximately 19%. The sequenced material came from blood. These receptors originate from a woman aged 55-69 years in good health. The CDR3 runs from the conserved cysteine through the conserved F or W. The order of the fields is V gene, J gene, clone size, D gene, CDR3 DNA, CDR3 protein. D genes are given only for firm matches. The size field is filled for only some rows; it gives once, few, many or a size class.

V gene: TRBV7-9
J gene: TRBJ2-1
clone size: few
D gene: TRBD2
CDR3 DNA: TGTGCCAGCAGCCGACTAGCGGGTCAGAGAAGCAATGAGCAGTTCTTC
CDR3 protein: CASSRLAGQRSNEQFF

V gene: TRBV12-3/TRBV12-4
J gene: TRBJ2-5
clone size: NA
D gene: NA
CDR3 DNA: TGTGCCAGCAGCGAGGGGGGACTAATCCAAGAGACCCAGTACTTC
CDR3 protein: CASSEGGLIQETQYF

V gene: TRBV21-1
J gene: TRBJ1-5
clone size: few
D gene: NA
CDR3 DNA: TGTGCCAGCAGCGGAGGGGTCGGCAATCAGCCCCAGCATTTT
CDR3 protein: CASSGGVGNQPQHF

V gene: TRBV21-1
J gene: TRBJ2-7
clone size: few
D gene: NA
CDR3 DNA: TGTGCCAGCAGACATGACAGGGGGCAAATTTACGAGCAGTACTTC
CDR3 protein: CASRHDRGQIYEQYF

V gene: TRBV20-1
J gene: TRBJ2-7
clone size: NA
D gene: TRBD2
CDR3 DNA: TGCAGTGCTGCCGGGACTAGCGCATCCTCCTACGAGCAGTACTTC
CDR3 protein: CSAAGTSASSYEQYF

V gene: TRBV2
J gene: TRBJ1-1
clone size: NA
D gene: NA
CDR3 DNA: TGTGCCAGCAGGGAGGACAAGAACACTGAAGCTTTCTTT
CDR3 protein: CASREDKNTEAFF

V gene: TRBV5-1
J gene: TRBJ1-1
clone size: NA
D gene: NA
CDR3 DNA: TGCGCCAGCAGCGGAACAATGACAACTGAAGCTTTCTTT
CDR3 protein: CASSGTMTTEAFF

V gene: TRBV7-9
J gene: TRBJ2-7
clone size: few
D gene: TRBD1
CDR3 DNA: TGTGCCAGCAGCCCCCCGGACAGGGGAGGCTACGAGCAGTACTTC
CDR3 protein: CASSPPDRGGYEQYF

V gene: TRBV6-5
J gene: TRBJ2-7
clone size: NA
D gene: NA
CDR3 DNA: TGTGCCAGCAGTTACGCCGCGGGTTACGAGCAGTACTTC
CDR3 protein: CASSYAAGYEQYF

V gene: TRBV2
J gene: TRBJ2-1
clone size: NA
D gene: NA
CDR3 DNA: TGTGCCAGCAGTGTGCCAAGTTCAGCTACAGGGAGCTCCTACAATGAGCAGTTCTTC
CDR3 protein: CASSVPSSATGSSYNEQFF

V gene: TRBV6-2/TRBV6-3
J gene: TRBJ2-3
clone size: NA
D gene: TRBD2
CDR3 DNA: TGTGCCAGCAGCAATGGGAGGGAGAGGGTGAACACAGATACGCAGTATTTT
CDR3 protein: CASSNGRERVNTDTQYF

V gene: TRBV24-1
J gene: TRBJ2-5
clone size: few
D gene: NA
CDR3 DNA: TGTGCCACCAGTAACGGGTTGGGCGGACTCGACGTCCAAGAGACCCAGTACTTC
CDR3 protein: CATSNGLGGLDVQETQYF

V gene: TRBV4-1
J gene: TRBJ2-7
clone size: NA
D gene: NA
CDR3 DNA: TGCGCCAGCAGCCGGATTAGCGAGTACGAGCAGTACTTC
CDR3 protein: CASSRISEYEQYF

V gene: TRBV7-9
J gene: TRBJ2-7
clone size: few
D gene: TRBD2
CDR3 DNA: TGTGCCAGCAGCTTAGCGCGTGAGCGGGGCTCCTACGAGCAGTACTTC
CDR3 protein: CASSLARERGSYEQYF

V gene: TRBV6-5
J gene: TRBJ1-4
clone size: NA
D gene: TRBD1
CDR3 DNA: TGTGCCAGCAGTAGCGGACAGGCTTCTAATGAAAAACTGTTTTTT
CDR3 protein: CASSSGQASNEKLFF

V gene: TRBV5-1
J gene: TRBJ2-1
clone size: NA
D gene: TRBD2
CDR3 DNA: TGCGCCAGCAGCTTGGGACTAGCGGGAAGGTCCTACAATGAGCAGTTCTTC
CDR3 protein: CASSLGLAGRSYNEQFF

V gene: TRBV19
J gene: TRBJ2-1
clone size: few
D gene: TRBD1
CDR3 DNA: TGTGCCAGTAGTCCTGGGACAGGGGGGCGTGAGCAGTTCTTC
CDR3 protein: CASSPGTGGREQFF

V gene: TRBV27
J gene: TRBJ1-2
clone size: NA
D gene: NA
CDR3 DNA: TGTGCCAGCAGTTTTTCCACGAAATATGGCTACACCTTC
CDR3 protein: CASSFSTKYGYTF

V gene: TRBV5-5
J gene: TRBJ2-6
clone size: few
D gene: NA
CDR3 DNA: TGTGCCAGCAGCAGACAGGTCCCTGACTCTGGGGCCAACGTCCTGACTTTC
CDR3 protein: CASSRQVPDSGANVLTF

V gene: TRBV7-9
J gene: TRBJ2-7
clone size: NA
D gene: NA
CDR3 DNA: TGTGCCAGCAGCATAGACCAGGGAACCTACGAGCAGTACTTC
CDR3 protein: CASSIDQGTYEQYF

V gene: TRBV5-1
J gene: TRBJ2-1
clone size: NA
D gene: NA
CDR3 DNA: TGCGCCAGCAGCTCCGGACTGGAGTTGGATGAGCAGTTCTTC
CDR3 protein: CASSSGLELDEQFF

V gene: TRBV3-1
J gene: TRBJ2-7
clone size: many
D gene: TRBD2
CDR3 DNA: TGTGCCAGCAGAAGCGGGGGACTACCGTACGAGCAGTACTTC
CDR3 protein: CASRSGGLPYEQYF

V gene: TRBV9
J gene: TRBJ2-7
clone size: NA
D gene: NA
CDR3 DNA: TGTGCCAGCAGCCCTGACGTCCCTTTGTCCAGCGAGCAGTACTTC
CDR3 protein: CASSPDVPLSSEQYF

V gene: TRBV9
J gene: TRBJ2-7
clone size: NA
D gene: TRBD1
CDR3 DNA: TGTGCCAGCAGCGTAGGTTTGGGACAGCAAGAGGCCCAGTACTTC
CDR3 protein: CASSVGLGQQEAQYF

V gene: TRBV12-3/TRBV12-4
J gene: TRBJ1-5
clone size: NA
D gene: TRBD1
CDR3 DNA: TGTGCCAGCAGCCAACAGGGGGGCGGTCAGCCCCAGCATTTT
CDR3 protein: CASSQQGGGQPQHF

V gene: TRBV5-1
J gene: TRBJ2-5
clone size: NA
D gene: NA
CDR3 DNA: TGCGCCGGCAGCTTCGGACTGAATCTGGGGTGGTACCAAGAGACCCAGTACTTC
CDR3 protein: CAGSFGLNLGWYQETQYF

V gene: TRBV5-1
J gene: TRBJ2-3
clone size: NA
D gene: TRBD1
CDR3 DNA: TGCGCCAGCAGCTTGGACCTACATTTCTTGGGACAGGGGAGCACAGATACGCAGTATTTT
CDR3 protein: CASSLDLHFLGQGSTDTQYF

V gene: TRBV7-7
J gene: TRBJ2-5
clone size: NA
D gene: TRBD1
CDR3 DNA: TGTGCCAGCAGCCCTGGGACAGGGAGCATGGAGACCCAGTACTTC
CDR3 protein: CASSPGTGSMETQYF

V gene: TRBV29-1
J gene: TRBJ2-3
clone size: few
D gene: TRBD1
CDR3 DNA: TGCAGCGTTGAAGGGGACAGGGGGAGACCAGATACGCAGTATTTT
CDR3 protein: CSVEGDRGRPDTQYF

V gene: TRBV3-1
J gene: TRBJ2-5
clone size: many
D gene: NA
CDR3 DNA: TGTGCCAGCAGCCGTAGACCGGAAGAGACCCAGTACTTC
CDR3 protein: CASSRRPEETQYF

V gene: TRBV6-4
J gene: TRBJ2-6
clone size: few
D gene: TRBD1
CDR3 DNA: TGTGCCAGCAGTGGGACAGGGGGCTTTGGGGCCAACGTCCTGACTTTC
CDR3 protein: CASSGTGGFGANVLTF

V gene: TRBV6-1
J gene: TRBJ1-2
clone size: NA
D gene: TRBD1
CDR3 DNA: TGTGCCAGCAGACGACAGGGCGGCGGAGGGGATGGCTACACCTTC
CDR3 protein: CASRRQGGGGDGYTF

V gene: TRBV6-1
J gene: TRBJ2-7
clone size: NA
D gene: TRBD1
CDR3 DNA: TGTGCCGGTGGACAGGGAGGTTACGAGCAGTACTTC
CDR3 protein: CAGGQGGYEQYF

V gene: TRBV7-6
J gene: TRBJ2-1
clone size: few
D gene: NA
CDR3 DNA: TGTGCCAGCAGGGAGGGGGCCCTACATGGGGAGCAGTTCTTC
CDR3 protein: CASREGALHGEQFF

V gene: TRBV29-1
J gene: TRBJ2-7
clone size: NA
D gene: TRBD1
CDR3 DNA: TGCAGCGTTGAGGGACAGGGGAACGAGCAGTACTTC
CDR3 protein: CSVEGQGNEQYF

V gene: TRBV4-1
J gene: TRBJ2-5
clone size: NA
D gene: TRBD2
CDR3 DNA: TGCGCCAGGGAACCGGGACAGGGGGGACTAGCGGGAGATCAAGAGACCCAGTACTTC
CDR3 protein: CAREPGQGGLAGDQETQYF

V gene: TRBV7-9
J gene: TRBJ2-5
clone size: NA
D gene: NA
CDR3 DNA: TGTGCCAGCAGCTTAGGATCCCTGGTCCAAGAGACCCAGTACTTC
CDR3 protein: CASSLGSLVQETQYF

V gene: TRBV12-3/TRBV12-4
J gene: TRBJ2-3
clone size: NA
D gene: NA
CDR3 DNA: TGTGCCAGCAGTGATTCCCAAAGGAATACGCAGTATTTT
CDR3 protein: CASSDSQRNTQYF

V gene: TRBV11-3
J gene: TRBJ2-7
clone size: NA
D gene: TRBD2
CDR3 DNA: TGTGCCAGCAGCTTCCTAGCGGGAGTAGAGTACGAGCAGTACTTC
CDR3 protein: CASSFLAGVEYEQYF

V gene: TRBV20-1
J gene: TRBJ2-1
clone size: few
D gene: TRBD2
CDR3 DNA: TGCAGTGCTAGCCCGCGGGGGACCGCGCTACTCTACAATGAGCAGTTCTTC
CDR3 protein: CSASPRGTALLYNEQFF

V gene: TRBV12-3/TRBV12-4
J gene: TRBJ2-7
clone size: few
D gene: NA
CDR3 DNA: TGTGCCAGCAGCCCCACAGGGATGCTAGAGGACGAGCAGTACTTC
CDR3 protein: CASSPTGMLEDEQYF

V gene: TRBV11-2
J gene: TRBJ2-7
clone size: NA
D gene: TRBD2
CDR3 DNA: TGTGCCAGCAGCTTTACTAGCGGGAGTCATACCTCCTACGAGCAGTACTTC
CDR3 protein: CASSFTSGSHTSYEQYF

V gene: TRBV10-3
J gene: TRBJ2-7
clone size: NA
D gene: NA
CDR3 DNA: TGTGCCATCGGGAGCCGGACCTACGAGCAGTACTTC
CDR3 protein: CAIGSRTYEQYF

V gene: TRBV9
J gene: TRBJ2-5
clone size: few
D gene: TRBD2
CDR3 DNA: TGTGCCAGCAGCGTCGGCACTAGCGGAGTACAAGAGACCCAGTACTTC
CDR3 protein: CASSVGTSGVQETQYF